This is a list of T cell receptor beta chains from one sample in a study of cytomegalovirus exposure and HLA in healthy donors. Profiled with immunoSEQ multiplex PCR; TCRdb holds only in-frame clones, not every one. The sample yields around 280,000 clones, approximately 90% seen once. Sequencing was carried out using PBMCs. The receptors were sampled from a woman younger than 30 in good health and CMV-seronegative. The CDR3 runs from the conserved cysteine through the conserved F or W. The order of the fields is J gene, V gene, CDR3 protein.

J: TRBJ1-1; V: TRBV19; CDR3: CASSTPEGHETNTEAFF
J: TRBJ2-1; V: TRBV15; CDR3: CATSSLSSYNEQFF
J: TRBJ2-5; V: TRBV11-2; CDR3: CASSSPAGTGQETQYF
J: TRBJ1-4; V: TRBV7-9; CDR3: CASSLLDRGFKEKLFF
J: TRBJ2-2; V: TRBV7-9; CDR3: CASSPPAGRVGELFF
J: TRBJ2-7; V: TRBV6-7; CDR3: CASSYSRLLGRTYEQYF
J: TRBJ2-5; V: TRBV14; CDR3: CASSQGQGAPNEETQYF
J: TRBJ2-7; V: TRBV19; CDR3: CASSWTGGSYEQYF
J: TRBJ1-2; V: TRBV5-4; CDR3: CASSLRGLLGGYTF
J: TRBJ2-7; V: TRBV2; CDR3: CASRTGQGLYEQYF
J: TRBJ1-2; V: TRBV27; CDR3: CASSITGTGGADGYTF
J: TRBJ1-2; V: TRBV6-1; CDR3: CASSAAGTANYGYTF